This T cell receptor beta chain was identified during a study of cytomegalovirus exposure and HLA in healthy donors. Study as a whole: Earlier findings included about 120 million unique TCR beta sequences obtained from roughly 200 million T cells.

The PCR made use of 60 Vbeta and 13 Jbeta primers. TCRdb keeps only in-frame clones here, not all; method: immunoSEQ multiplex PCR. The sample includes around 100,000 clones, roughly 71% seen only once; the top ten take roughly 8.3%. General study results and limits: Later, TCR association rates were found to vary by HLA locus, highest for DRB1 and lowest for HLA-C.

In the case of this clone: The antigen is not known.

With 0 bases removed from V and 7 bases from J, the gap between germline ends came to 10 bases. The CDR3 contains 14 residues. Germline assignment: CDR1 SGHTA and CDR2 FQGNSA. This chain joins TRBV7-2 and TRBJ1-5; D call uncertain. The specimen was PBMCs. The sequence derives from a man between 18 and 29 years old in good health and CMV-seropositive. The CDR3 DNA is TGTGCCAGCAGCTTAGCTGCTTCACAACAGCCCCAGCATTTT. Translation gives CASSLAASQQPQHF.